One sample yielded the 11 T cell receptor beta chains listed below, sequenced in a study of blood T cells in healthy people across ages. It was with a sample-barcoded 5' primer and a J-beta primer mix that a second PCR of roughly 6 to 12 cycles was run. TCRdb independently ran MiXCR on the 5' RACE reads; one entry per CDR3 protein. The data hold some 860,000 distinct CDR3 sequences, with approximately 53% observed a single time. Sequenced sample: blood. These receptor sequences come from a man aged 35 to 55 in good health.

This chain connects TRBV28 to TRBJ1-4, with D maybe TRBD1 (6 bases). The CDR3 runs to 13 residues. V gave up 7 bases and J gave up 8 bases, with 14 bases separating them. Germline V CDR1 and CDR2: MDHEN, SYDVKM. The DNA for the CDR3 is TGTGCCAGCATGAGGGGGGCGACGGAAAAACTGTTTTTT. Protein sequence: CASMRGATEKLFF.

The gene calls are TRBV28 and TRBJ2-5; TRBD2 aligns across 9 bases. The CDR3 length is 16 residues. J lost 4 bases, V lost 2 bases, and 8 bases had no gene match. Germline loops: CDR1 MDHEN, CDR2 SYDVKM. This chain's CDR3 is CASSLAGGPRLETQYF. CDR3 in DNA: TGTGCCAGCAGTTTAGCGGGAGGGCCCCGTTTAGAGACCCAGTACTTC.

V and J are TRBV9 and TRBJ2-1, with 10 bases matching TRBD1. V gave up 3 bases and J gave up 9 bases; unmatched junction bases: 9. CDR3 length equals 15 residues. CDR1 and CDR2 from the germline V gene are SGDLS and YYNGEE. CDR3 sequence (DNA): TGTGCCAGCAGCGGGCGGGACAGGGGATGGGGTGAGCAGTTCTTC. It encodes CASSGRDRGWGEQFF.

The J gene is TRBJ2-2, the V gene TRBV7-2; 9 nucleotides align to TRBD2. The germline V gene encodes CDR1 SGHTA and CDR2 FQGNSA. Germline trimming cut 2 bases from V and 8 bases from J; bases unmatched to any gene: 3. This CDR3 region has 14 residues. The CDR3 is CASSLYLAGGELFF. The CDR3 DNA reads TGTGCCAGCAGCTTATATCTAGCGGGGGGGGAGCTGTTTTTT.

V is TRBV10-2 and J is TRBJ2-1; D perhaps matches TRBD1 (5 bases). CDR1 and CDR2 from the germline V gene are WSHSY and SAAADI. Between the trimmed V and J ends, which lost 7 bases and 5 bases, there was a span of 21 bases. There are 16 residues in the CDR3. This CDR3 reads CASTPRLGGQNNEQFF. The CDR3 DNA follows: TGCGCCAGCACCCCCAGGCTCGGCGGACAAAACAATGAGCAGTTCTTC.

This clonotype appeared a few times. V gene TRBV12-3 or TRBV12-4 combines with J gene TRBJ1-2; D not resolved. Trimming removed 11 bases at V and 1 base at J, with 11 bases between. CDR3 size: 12 residues. CDR3 loop: CAGSDDNYGYTF. The CDR3, as DNA: TGTGCCGGATCGGACGATAACTATGGCTACACCTTC.

This chain uses TRBV10-3 with TRBJ2-1, with 11 bases lining up with TRBD1. Germline V gene sequence: CDR1 ENHRY, CDR2 SYGVKD. V dropped 0 bases and J dropped 6; count of bases not matched to a gene: 4. The CDR3 sequence is 16 residues long. CDR3 region: CAISESGTGGTNEQFF. The CDR3, as DNA: TGTGCCATCAGTGAGTCGGGGACAGGGGGGACCAATGAGCAGTTCTTC.

This clonotype was recorded once. The J gene is TRBJ1-4, the V gene TRBV4-3; 10 nucleotides match TRBD1. The junction had 10 bases not matched to a gene; V was cut back by 4 bases and J by 8 bases. The CDR3 runs to 16 residues. CDR1 and CDR2 (germline): LGHNA, YSLEER. CDR3 DNA: TGCGCCAGCAGCCGCCAGGCCGGGACAGGGGAGGAAAAACTGTTTTTT. Translating gives CASSRQAGTGEEKLFF.

DNA for the CDR3: TGTGCCAGCAGCTTAGTCGCGAACCAAGAGACCCAGTACTTC. It specifies CASSLVANQETQYF. The rearrangement uses TRBV7-2 and TRBJ2-5; D not certain. V was pared by 1 base and J by 0 bases, with 6 bases between. Germline V gene sequence: CDR1 SGHTA, CDR2 FQGNSA. The CDR3 contains 14 residues.

This clonotype occurred a few times. Germline is not matched at one junction end, which may reflect a read error. This sequence joins TRBV5-1 and TRBJ2-5; D is possibly TRBD1 or TRBD2 (6 bases each). The CDR3 covers 14 residues. Germline V gene lookup returns CDR1 SGHRS and CDR2 YFSETQ. For the CDR3, the DNA is TGTGCCAGCAGTCTAGGGGGGCTCGGGGAGACCCAGTACTTC. It specifies CASSLGGLGETQYF.

CDR3 protein: CASGVGDTGELFF. The CDR3 DNA reads TGTGCCAGCGGCGTAGGGGATACCGGGGAGCTGTTTTTT. The chain has TRBV28 and TRBJ2-2; D possibly corresponds to TRBD1 (5 bases). Trimming removed 8 bases from V and 5 bases from J, with 12 bases in between. CDR3 length: 13 amino acids. Germline V CDR1 and CDR2: MDHEN, SYDVKM.